A selection of T cell receptor beta chains follows, all from one sample in a study of siplizumab effects on memory and regulatory T cells. Data came from immunoSEQ multiplex PCR; TCRdb stores just in-frame clones and leaves some out. Of about 26,000 clones in the sample, 84% were seen once. Sequencing was carried out using memory CD4+ T cells sorted from blood. All receptors derive from a human donor in good health. Each CDR3 is given with its conserved first and last residue. The D gene is left open where the match is weak. Clone size is stated in some rows and not others, as once, few, many or a class when expanded.

TRBV27,-,TRBJ2-3,-,TGTGCCAGCAGTATAGGCTGGGGGACAGATACGCAGTATTTT,CASSIGWGTDTQYF
TRBV5-1,-,TRBJ2-1,-,TGCGCCAGCAGCTTTAGGGTAGCCGGGGATGAGCAGTTCTTC,CASSFRVAGDEQFF
TRBV2,-,TRBJ2-5,-,TGTGCCAGCATTAGACAGCGCGATACGACCCAGTACTTC,CASIRQRDTTQYF
TRBV5-1,-,TRBJ2-5,-,TGCGCCAGCAGCTTGGGGGCAGCTCAAGAGACCCAGTACTTC,CASSLGAAQETQYF
TRBV2,-,TRBJ1-5,-,TGTGCCAGCAAACCGGGAGCAAATCAGCCCCAGCATTTT,CASKPGANQPQHF
TRBV6-1,-,TRBJ2-2,-,TGTGCCAGCAGTAGCGAGGGGTTTGGGGAGCTGTTTTTT,CASSSEGFGELFF
TRBV19,-,TRBJ1-1,-,TGTGCCAGTTCTGAGCTCACTGAAGCTTTCTTT,CASSELTEAFF
TRBV30,TRBD2,TRBJ2-4,-,TGTGCCTGGAGTCGACTAGCGGGAGACCTCCTAGCCAAAAACATTCAGTACTTC,CAWSRLAGDLLAKNIQYF
TRBV6-4,-,TRBJ1-1,few,TGTGCCAGCAGTCCCCGCGGGGCAGGGGATACTGAAGCTTTCTTT,CASSPRGAGDTEAFF
TRBV19,-,TRBJ1-5,-,TGTGCCAGTAGTATAGGAAGGGGACTCGGCCAGCCCCAGCATTTT,CASSIGRGLGQPQHF
TRBV29-1,TRBD2,TRBJ2-7,-,TGCAGCGGGACTAGCGGGAGGGGAGAGCAGTACTTC,CSGTSGRGEQYF
TRBV19,-,TRBJ2-1,-,TGTGCCAGTAGTATACAGAGCTCCTACAATGAGCAGTTCTTC,CASSIQSSYNEQFF
TRBV2,TRBD1,TRBJ1-6,-,TGTGCCAGCAGTTCACAGGGGGCTGGGAATTCACCCCTCCACTTT,CASSSQGAGNSPLHF
TRBV7-9,-,TRBJ1-2,-,TGTGCCAGCAGTCGTCCGGGGGTCACGAGTCCCTATGGCTACACCTTC,CASSRPGVTSPYGYTF
TRBV27,-,TRBJ2-7,-,TGTGCCAGCAGTTTATCAGGTACCGGGGAGCAGTACTTC,CASSLSGTGEQYF
TRBV11-2,-,TRBJ2-2,-,TGTGCCAGCAGCTCCCGAAGCAGGGAAGTCGGGGAGCTGTTTTTT,CASSSRSREVGELFF
TRBV9,TRBD2,TRBJ2-6,few,TGTGCCAGCAGCGCCGATTGGACTAGCGGGAGCGGTGGGGCCAACGTCCTGACTTTC,CASSADWTSGSGGANVLTF
TRBV19,-,TRBJ2-2,-,TGTGCCGCCGAAGTCGGTAGAGGGTATACCGGGGAGCTGTTTTTT,CAAEVGRGYTGELFF
TRBV7-3,-,TRBJ2-3,-,TGTGCCAGCAGCTTGCAGGGGTTAGATACGCAGTATTTT,CASSLQGLDTQYF
TRBV2,-,TRBJ2-5,-,TGTGCCGCGGTACGGTGGGGGGCCTTTGGGGAGACCCAGTACTTC,CAAVRWGAFGETQYF
TRBV6-1,-,TRBJ2-1,-,TGTGCCAGCAGTGAGTATTCCGGGTACAATGAGCAGTTCTTC,CASSEYSGYNEQFF
TRBV11-1,-,TRBJ2-2,-,TGTGCCAGCAGCTTAGAGGTCCTCACCGGGGAGCTGTTTTTT,CASSLEVLTGELFF
TRBV5-1,-,TRBJ2-3,-,TGCGCCAGCAGCTTGGAATCAGGGAAGTGGGATACGCAGTATTTT,CASSLESGKWDTQYF
TRBV19,TRBD2,TRBJ2-1,few,TGTGCCAGTAGTACCCCAGGACTAGCGAGTAATGAGCAGTTCTTC,CASSTPGLASNEQFF
TRBV29-1,TRBD2,TRBJ2-7,-,TGCAGCGTTACTAGCGGGAGAGGCGAGCAGTACTTC,CSVTSGRGEQYF
TRBV6-5,-,TRBJ2-7,-,TGTGCCAGCAGTTGGTCTAGCGCTAGCTACGAGCAGTACTTC,CASSWSSASYEQYF
TRBV4-2,-,TRBJ1-2,medium-sized,TGTGCCAGCAGCTCCGCGGGAGCTAACTATGGCTACACCTTC,CASSSAGANYGYTF
TRBV28,TRBD1,TRBJ2-3,-,TGTGCCAGCAGTGTACAGGGGGCAGGTACGCAGTATTTT,CASSVQGAGTQYF
TRBV30,-,TRBJ1-1,-,TGTGCCTGGGGCTATAACACTGAAGCTTTCTTT,CAWGYNTEAFF
TRBV27,TRBD2,TRBJ2-1,few,TGTGCCAGCAGTTTACTAGCGGGAGTTTACAATGAGCAGTTCTTC,CASSLLAGVYNEQFF
TRBV19,TRBD1,TRBJ1-2,-,TGTGCCAGTAGTGTCAACAGGGGTCCCTCCTATGGCTACACCTTC,CASSVNRGPSYGYTF
TRBV18,TRBD1,TRBJ1-5,-,TGTGCCAGCTCACTTCGACTACAGGGGGATCAGCCCCAGCATTTT,CASSLRLQGDQPQHF
TRBV5-1,-,TRBJ1-2,-,TGCGCCAGCAGCTTAGAAATCTATGGCTACACCTTC,CASSLEIYGYTF
TRBV10-3,-,TRBJ2-2,-,TGTGCCATCACCCGGGAGTCGGACACCGGGGAGCTGTTTTTT,CAITRESDTGELFF
TRBV4-2,-,TRBJ1-5,-,TGTGCCAGCAGCCAAGAGTCGGCGGGCAATCAGCCCCAGCATTTT,CASSQESAGNQPQHF
TRBV7-8,-,TRBJ1-2,once,TGTGCCAGCAGCCCTCGGACTAACTATGGCTACACCTTC,CASSPRTNYGYTF
TRBV28,-,TRBJ1-5,-,TGTGCCAGCAGTTTCGTAGCGGGGGGCAGCAATCAGCCCCAGCATTTT,CASSFVAGGSNQPQHF